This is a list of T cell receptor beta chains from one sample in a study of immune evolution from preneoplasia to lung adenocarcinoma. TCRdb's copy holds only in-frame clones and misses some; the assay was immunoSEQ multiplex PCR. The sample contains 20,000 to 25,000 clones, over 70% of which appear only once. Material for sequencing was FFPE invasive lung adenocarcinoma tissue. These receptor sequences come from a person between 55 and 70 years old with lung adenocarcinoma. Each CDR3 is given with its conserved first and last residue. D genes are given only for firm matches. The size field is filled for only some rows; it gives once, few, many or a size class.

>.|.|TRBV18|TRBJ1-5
CASSPGAGTGNQPQHF
TGTGCCAGCTCACCGGGAGCCGGGACCGGCAATCAGCCCCAGCATTTT
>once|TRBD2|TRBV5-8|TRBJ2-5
CASSPGGLAGGETQYF
TGTGCCAGCAGCCCGGGAGGACTAGCGGGAGGAGAGACCCAGTACTTC
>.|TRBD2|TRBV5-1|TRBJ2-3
CASSLVAGGPSSTDTQYF
TGCGCCAGCAGCTTGGTCGCGGGAGGGCCCTCTAGCACAGATACGCAGTATTTT
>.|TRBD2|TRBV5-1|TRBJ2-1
CASSSMGLAGAVYNEQFF
TGCGCCAGCAGCTCCATGGGACTAGCGGGAGCGGTCTACAATGAGCAGTTCTTC
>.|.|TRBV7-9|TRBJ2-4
CASSLRAGFDIQYF
TGTGCCAGCAGCTTAAGGGCAGGGTTCGACATTCAGTACTTC
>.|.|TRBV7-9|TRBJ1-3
CASQEPRQGGNTIYF
TGTGCCAGCCAAGAGCCACGGCAGGGAGGAAACACCATATATTTT
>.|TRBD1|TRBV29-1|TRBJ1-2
CSVGAGQIWANYGYTF
TGCAGCGTTGGGGCGGGACAGATCTGGGCTAACTATGGCTACACCTTC
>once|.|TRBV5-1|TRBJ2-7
CASSLGGPSARYEQYF
TGCGCCAGCAGCTTGGGAGGACCCAGCGCCCGCTACGAGCAGTACTTC
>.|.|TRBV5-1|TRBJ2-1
CASSLEGSYNEQFF
TGCGCCAGCAGCTTAGAGGGCTCCTACAATGAGCAGTTCTTC
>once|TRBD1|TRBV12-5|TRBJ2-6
CASGLGDSSGANVLTF
TGTGCTAGTGGTTTGGGGGACAGCTCTGGGGCCAACGTCCTGACTTTC
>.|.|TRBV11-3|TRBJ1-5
CASSRPGQPQHF
TGTGCCAGCAGCCGACCGGGTCAGCCCCAGCATTTT
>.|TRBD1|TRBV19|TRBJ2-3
CASSAQQGDTQYF
TGTGCCAGTAGTGCCCAACAGGGGGATACGCAGTATTTT
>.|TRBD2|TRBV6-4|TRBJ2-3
CASSDPREASTDTQYF
TGTGCCAGCAGTGACCCCCGGGAGGCCAGCACAGATACGCAGTATTTT
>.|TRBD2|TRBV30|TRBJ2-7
CAWGGVYEQYF
TGTGCCTGGGGGGGGGTCTACGAGCAGTACTTC
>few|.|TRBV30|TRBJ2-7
CAWAGSQINEQYF
TGTGCCTGGGCAGGGTCGCAGATCAACGAGCAGTACTTC
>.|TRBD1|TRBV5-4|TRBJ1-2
CASSLGDRKNYGYTF
TGTGCCAGCAGTCTGGGGGACAGGAAGAACTATGGCTACACCTTC
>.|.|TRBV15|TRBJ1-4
CATSSILEKLFF
TGTGCCACCAGCAGTATCCTTGAAAAACTGTTTTTT
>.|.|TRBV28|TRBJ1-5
CASSLVGGRYQPQHF
TGTGCCAGCAGTTTAGTAGGGGGTCGCTATCAGCCCCAGCATTTT
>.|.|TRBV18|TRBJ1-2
CASSPRTDDGYTF
TGTGCCAGCTCACCACGCACAGACGATGGCTACACCTTC
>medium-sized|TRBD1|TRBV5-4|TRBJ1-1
CASSPSQGASGTEAFF
TGTGCCAGCAGCCCCTCACAGGGGGCTTCGGGCACTGAAGCTTTCTTT
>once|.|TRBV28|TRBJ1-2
CASSSSGLEEYGYTF
TGTGCCAGCAGTTCCTCGGGTCTGGAAGAATATGGCTACACCTTC
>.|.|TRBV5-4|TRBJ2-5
CASSSGASRETQYF
TGTGCCAGCAGCTCGGGGGCCTCAAGGGAGACCCAGTACTTC
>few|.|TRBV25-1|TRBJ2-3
CASSPGFGTDTQYF
TGTGCCAGCTCCCCCGGTTTCGGCACAGATACGCAGTATTTT
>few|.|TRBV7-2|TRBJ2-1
CASSFDLSSYNEQFF
TGTGCCAGCAGCTTCGACTTGAGCTCCTACAATGAGCAGTTCTTC
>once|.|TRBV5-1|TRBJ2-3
CASSLAKSDTQYF
TGCGCCAGCAGCTTGGCCAAGTCGGATACGCAGTATTTT
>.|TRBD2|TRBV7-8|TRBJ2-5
CASSFLAGGRGETQYF
TGTGCCAGCAGCTTTCTAGCGGGAGGACGGGGTGAGACCCAGTACTTC
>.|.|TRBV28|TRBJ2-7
CASRSTGGGNEQYF
TGTGCCAGCAGATCGACAGGAGGAGGCAACGAGCAGTACTTC
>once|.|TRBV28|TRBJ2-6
CASRIRTAGANVLTF
TGTGCCAGCAGGATCCGAACGGCTGGGGCCAACGTCCTGACTTTC
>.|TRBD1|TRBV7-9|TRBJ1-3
CASSLETGAPSGNTIYF
TGTGCCAGCAGCTTGGAGACAGGGGCTCCCTCTGGAAACACCATATATTTT
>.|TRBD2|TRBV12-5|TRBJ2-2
CASGSPTSGRTNTGELFF
TGTGCTAGTGGTTCTCCGACTAGCGGGAGGACGAACACCGGGGAGCTGTTTTTT
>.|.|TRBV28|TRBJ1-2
CASSLGDTGHGYTF
TGTGCCAGCAGTCTGGGGGATACAGGGCATGGCTACACCTTC
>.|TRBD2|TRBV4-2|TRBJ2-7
CASSQAGTRVSKQYF
TGTGCCAGCAGCCAAGCTGGGACTAGAGTAAGTAAGCAGTACTTC
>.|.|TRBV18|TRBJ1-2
CASSPPVVNYGYTF
TGTGCCAGCTCACCACCGGTCGTTAACTATGGCTACACCTTC
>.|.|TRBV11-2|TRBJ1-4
CASSLGRRNYATNEKLFF
TGTGCCAGCAGCTTAGGCAGGAGGAATTATGCAACTAATGAAAAACTGTTTTTT
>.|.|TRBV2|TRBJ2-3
CASSEGQSTDTQYF
TGTGCCAGCAGTGAAGGCCAGAGCACAGATACGCAGTATTTT
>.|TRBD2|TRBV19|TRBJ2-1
CASSGRADEQFF
TGTGCCAGTAGTGGGAGGGCCGATGAGCAGTTCTTC
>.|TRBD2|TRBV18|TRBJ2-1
CASSPTLAAGYNEQFF
TGTGCCAGCTCACCGACCCTAGCGGCCGGCTACAATGAGCAGTTCTTC
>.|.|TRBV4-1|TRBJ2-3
CASSQDPWRSSTDTQYF
TGCGCCAGCAGCCAAGACCCTTGGCGGTCTAGCACAGATACGCAGTATTTT
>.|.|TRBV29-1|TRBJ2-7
CSGAWGGASEQYF
TGCAGCGGGGCCTGGGGGGGGGCCAGCGAGCAGTACTTC
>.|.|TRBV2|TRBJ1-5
CASSERSENQPQHF
TGTGCCAGCAGTGAACGGTCCGAAAATCAGCCCCAGCATTTT
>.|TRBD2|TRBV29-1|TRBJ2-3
CSVEDGGGLTDTQYF
TGCAGCGTTGAAGATGGGGGGGGACTCACAGATACGCAGTATTTT